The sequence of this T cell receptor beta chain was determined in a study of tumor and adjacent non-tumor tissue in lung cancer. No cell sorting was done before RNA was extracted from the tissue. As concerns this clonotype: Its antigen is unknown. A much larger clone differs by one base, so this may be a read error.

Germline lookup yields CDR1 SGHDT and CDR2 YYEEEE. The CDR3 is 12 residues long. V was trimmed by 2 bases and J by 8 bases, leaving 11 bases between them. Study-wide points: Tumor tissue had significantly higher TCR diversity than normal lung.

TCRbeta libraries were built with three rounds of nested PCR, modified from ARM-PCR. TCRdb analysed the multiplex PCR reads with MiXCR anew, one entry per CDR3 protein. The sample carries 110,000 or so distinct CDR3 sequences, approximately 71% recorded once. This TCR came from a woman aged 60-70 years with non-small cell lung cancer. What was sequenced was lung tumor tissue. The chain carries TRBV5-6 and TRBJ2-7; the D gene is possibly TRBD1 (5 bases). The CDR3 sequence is CASSLTPDKQYF. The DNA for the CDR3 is TGTGCCAGCAGCTTAACCCCGGACAAGCAGTACTTC.